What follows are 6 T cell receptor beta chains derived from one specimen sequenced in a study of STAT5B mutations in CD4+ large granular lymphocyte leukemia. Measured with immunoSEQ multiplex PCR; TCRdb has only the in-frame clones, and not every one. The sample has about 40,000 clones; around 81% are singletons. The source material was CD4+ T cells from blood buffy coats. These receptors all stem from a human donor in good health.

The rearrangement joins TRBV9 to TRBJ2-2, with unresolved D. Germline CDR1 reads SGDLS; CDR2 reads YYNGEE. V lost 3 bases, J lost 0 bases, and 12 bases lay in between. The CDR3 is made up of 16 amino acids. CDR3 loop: CASSARVAANTGELFF. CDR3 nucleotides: TGTGCCAGCAGCGCCCGGGTAGCCGCGAACACCGGGGAGCTGTTTTTT.

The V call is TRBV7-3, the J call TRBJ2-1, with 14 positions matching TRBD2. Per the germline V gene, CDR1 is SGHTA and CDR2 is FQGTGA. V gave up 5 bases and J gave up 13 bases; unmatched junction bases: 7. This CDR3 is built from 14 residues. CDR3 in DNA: TGTGCCAGCAGCCTGACTAGCGGGGGGGCCCGACAGTTCTTC. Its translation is CASSLTSGGARQFF. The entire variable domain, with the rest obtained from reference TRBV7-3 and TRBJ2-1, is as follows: GAGVSQTPSNKVTEKGKYVELRCDPISGHTALYWYRQSLGQGPEFLIYFQGTGAADDSGLPNDRFFAVRPEGSVSTLKIQRTERGDSAVYLCASSLTSGGARQFFGPGTRLTVL.

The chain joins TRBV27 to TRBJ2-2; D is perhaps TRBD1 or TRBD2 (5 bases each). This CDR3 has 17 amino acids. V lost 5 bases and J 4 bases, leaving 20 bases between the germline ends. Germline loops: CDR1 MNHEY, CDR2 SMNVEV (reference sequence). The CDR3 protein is CASSLPSGTAGTGELFF. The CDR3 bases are TGTGCCAGCAGTCTCCCCTCCGGGACCGCTGGCACCGGGGAGCTGTTTTTT.

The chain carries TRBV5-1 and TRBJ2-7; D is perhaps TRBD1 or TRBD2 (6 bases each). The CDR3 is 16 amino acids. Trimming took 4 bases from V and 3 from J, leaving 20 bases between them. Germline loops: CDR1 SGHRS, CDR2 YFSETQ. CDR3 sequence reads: CASSGGQGTLFYEQYF. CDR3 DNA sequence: TGCGCCAGCAGCGGGGGGCAGGGGACCTTATTCTACGAGCAGTACTTC.

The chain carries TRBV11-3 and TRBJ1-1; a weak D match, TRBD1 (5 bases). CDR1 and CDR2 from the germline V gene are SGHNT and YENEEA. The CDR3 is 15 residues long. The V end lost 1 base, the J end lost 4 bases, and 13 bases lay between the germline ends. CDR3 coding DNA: TGTGCCAGCAGCTTAGGGGGGTCGGGGAGCACTGAAGCTTTCTTT. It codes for CASSLGGSGSTEAFF.

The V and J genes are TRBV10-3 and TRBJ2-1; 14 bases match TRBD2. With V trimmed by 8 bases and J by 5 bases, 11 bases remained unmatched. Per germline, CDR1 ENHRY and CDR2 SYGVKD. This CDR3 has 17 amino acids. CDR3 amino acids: CAIGGLAGDPTNNEQFF. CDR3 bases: TGTGCCATCGGGGGACTAGCGGGGGACCCGACCAACAATGAGCAGTTCTTC.